Following are 3 T cell receptor beta chains from one sample sequenced in a study of cytomegalovirus exposure and HLA in healthy donors. PCR used 60 Vbeta primers and 13 Jbeta primers. Clones were read by immunoSEQ multiplex PCR, and TCRdb kept only the in-frame ones, dropping some. Of around 180,000 clones listed, approximately 80% are singletons. Sequencing was done on a sample of PBMCs. The receptors come from a girl aged 2-10 years in good health and CMV-seropositive.

The rearrangement joins TRBV7-9 to TRBJ1-1; D uncertain. CDR1 and CDR2 from the germline V gene are SEHNR and FQNEAQ (reference sequence). Between the trimmed V and J ends, which lost 5 bases and 4 bases, there was a span of 26 bases. The CDR3 is 18 residues long. The CDR3 protein is CASSPPGIAGSAATEAFF. The CDR3 DNA follows: TGTGCCAGCAGCCCCCCGGGGATCGCGGGGTCGGCGGCCACTGAAGCTTTCTTT.

This clone appeared a few times. The chain employs TRBV11-3 and TRBJ2-1, with 9 positions matching TRBD2. The V segment lost 4 bases and the J segment 4 bases; nucleotides outside the gene matches: 5. The germline V gene has CDR1 SGHNT and CDR2 YENEEA. This CDR3 is built from 15 residues. The DNA of the CDR3 is TGTGCCAGCAGCTCCCGAGCGGGAGGATACAATGAGCAGTTCTTC. Its translation is CASSSRAGGYNEQFF. The full variable domain, in which reference TRBV11-3 and TRBJ2-1 provide the parts outside the CDR3, is EAGVVQSPRYKIIEKKQPVAFWCNPISGHNTLYWYLQNLGQGPELLIRYENEEAVDDSQLPKDRFSAERLKGVDSTLKIQPAELGDSAVYLCASSSRAGGYNEQFFGPGTRLTVL.

V and J are TRBV5-1 and TRBJ2-3; 9 nucleotides match TRBD1. Germline V lookup: CDR1 SGHRS, CDR2 YFSETQ. There are 16 residues in the CDR3. V shed 3 bases and J 3 bases; nucleotides not matched to a gene: 8. For the CDR3, the DNA is TGCGCCAGCAGCTACCGGACAGGGGAGGGGACAGATACGCAGTATTTT. Amino acids: CASSYRTGEGTDTQYF.